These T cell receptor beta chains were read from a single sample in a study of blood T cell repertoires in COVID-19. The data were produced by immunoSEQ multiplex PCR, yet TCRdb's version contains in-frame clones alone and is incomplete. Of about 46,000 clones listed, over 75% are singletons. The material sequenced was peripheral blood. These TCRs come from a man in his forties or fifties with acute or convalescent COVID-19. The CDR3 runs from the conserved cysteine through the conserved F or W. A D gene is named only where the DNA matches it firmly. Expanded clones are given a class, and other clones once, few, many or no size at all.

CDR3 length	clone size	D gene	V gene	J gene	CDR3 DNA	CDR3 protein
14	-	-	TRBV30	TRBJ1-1	TGTGCCTGGAGTGTGTCGCAGATGAACACTGAAGCTTTCTTT	CAWSVSQMNTEAFF
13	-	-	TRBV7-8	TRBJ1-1	TGTGCCAGCAGCCCGCCGGGGGACACTGAAGCTTTCTTT	CASSPPGDTEAFF
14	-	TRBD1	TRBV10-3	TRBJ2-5	TGTGCCATCAGTGAAGGACAGGGACAAGAGACCCAGTACTTC	CAISEGQGQETQYF
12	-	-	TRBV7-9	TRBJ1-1	TGTGCCAGCAGCTCCGGACTGAGAAAAGCTTTCTTT	CASSSGLRKAFF
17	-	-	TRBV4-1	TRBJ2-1	TGCGCCAGCAGCTCCCCCCGGGGGACTGAGATTAACAATGAGCAGTTCTTC	CASSSPRGTEINNEQFF
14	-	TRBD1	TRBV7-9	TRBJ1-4	TGTGCCAGCAGCTTGGACAGGTTTGACGAAAAACTGTTTTTT	CASSLDRFDEKLFF
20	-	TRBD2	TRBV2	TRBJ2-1	TGTGCCAGCAGTGAAGCCGGTGGGGGACTAGCGGGAGGGCGCTACAATGAGCAGTTCTTC	CASSEAGGGLAGGRYNEQFF
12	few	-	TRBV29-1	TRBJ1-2	TGCAGCGCCGTAAGCTCGGGAGGTGGCTACACCTTC	CSAVSSGGGYTF
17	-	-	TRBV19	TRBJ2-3	TGTGCCAGTAGTTCCCCCCCTCTTGCGGTCAGCACAGATACGCAGTATTTT	CASSSPPLAVSTDTQYF
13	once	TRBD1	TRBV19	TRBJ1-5	TGTGCCAGTAGAGCACAGGGGTCCCAGCCCCAGCATTTT	CASRAQGSQPQHF
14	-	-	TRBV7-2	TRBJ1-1	TGTGCCAGCAGCTTAGTTCCAGGGGACACTGAAGCTTTCTTT	CASSLVPGDTEAFF
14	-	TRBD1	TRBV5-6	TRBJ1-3	TGTGCCAGCAGCTTCCCAGGGGGCGGAAACACCATATATTTT	CASSFPGGGNTIYF
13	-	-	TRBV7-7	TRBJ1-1	TGTGCCAGCAGCTTAGCAGGGGACACTGAAGCTTTCTTT	CASSLAGDTEAFF
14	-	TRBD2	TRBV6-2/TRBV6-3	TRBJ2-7	TGTGCCAGCAGTACAGGACCTTCTAGCGGCGAGCAGTACTTC	CASSTGPSSGEQYF
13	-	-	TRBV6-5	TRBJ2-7	TGTGCCAGCAGTCACCCGGGTCCATACGAGCAGTACTTC	CASSHPGPYEQYF
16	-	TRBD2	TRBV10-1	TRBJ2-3	TGCGCCAGCAGTGAGTCGACTAGCGGGAGCACAGATACGCAGTATTTT	CASSESTSGSTDTQYF
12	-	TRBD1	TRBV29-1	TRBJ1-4	TGCAGCGCAGGGGGCACTAATGAAAAACTGTTTTTT	CSAGGTNEKLFF
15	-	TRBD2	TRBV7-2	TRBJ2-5	TGTGCCAGCAGCTCTGGCGGGGGATTACAAGAGACCCAGTACTTC	CASSSGGGLQETQYF
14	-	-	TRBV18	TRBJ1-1	TGTGCCAGCTCACCACAGGGGGAGCACACTGAAGCTTTCTTT	CASSPQGEHTEAFF
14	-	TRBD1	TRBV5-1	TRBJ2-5	TGCGCCAGCAGCTTGGGGACAGGGACAGAGACCCAGTACTTC	CASSLGTGTETQYF
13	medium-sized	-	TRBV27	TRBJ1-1	TGTGCCAGCTCCCAACGGGTGAACACTGAAGCTTTCTTT	CASSQRVNTEAFF
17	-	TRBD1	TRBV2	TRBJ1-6	TGTGCCAGCAATCGGGGACAGGGTAACTCCTATAATTCACCCCTCCACTTT	CASNRGQGNSYNSPLHF
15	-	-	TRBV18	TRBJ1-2	TGTGCCAGCTCTCCTTTGGACGGGGTTAGCGGCGGCTACACCTTC	CASSPLDGVSGGYTF
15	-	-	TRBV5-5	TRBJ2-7	TGTGCCAGCAGCTTCGACAGTGGACCGACGAGCGAGCAGTACTTC	CASSFDSGPTSEQYF
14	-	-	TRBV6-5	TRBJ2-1	TGTGCCAGCAGCTCCGGGACTGGGCTAGGCGAGCAGTTCTTC	CASSSGTGLGEQFF
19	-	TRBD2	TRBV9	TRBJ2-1	TGTGCCAGCAGCGTAGGGGCGACTAGCCGGGGGGGCCCCTACAATGAGCAGTTCTTC	CASSVGATSRGGPYNEQFF
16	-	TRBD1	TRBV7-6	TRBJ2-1	TGTGCCAGCAGCTTAGCCAGGGGACAGCCTTCCAGTGAGCAGTTCTTC	CASSLARGQPSSEQFF
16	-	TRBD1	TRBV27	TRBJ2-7	TGTGCCAGCAGTTTATATTTGGGACAGGGATCCTACGAGCAGTACTTC	CASSLYLGQGSYEQYF
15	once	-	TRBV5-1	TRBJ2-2	TGCGCCAGCAGCTTGGATGGTAGAATCACCGGGGAGCTGTTTTTT	CASSLDGRITGELFF
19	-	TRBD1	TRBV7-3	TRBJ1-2	TGTGCCAGCAGCTTATTCCCTTCCTACCCGGGACAGGGTAACTATGGCTACACCTTC	CASSLFPSYPGQGNYGYTF
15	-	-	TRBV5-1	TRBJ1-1	TGCGCCAGCAGCTTCTCCCCTAGGTTGAGCACTGAAGCTTTCTTT	CASSFSPRLSTEAFF
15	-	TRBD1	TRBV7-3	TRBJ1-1	TGTGCCAGCAGCCCCTTGGGGTGGGACAGGGGCGAAGCTTTCTTT	CASSPLGWDRGEAFF
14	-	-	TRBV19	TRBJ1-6	TGTGCCAGTAGTAGACAGGATCCTAATTCACCCCTCCACTTT	CASSRQDPNSPLHF
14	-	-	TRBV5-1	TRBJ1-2	TGCGCCAGCAGCTTGGGGACAGCCTTATATGGCTACACCTTC	CASSLGTALYGYTF
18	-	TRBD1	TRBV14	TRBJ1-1	TGTGCCAGCAGCCAAGCCTATATCACAGACAGGGGGAACACTGAAGCTTTCTTT	CASSQAYITDRGNTEAFF
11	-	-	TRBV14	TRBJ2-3	TGTGCCAGCAGCCTTCAAGATACGCAGTATTTT	CASSLQDTQYF
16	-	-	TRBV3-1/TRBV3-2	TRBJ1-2	TGTGCCAGCAGCCAAGATGTAAAACAGGAGATCTATGGCTACACCTTC	CASSQDVKQEIYGYTF
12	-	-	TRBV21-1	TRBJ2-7	TGTGCCAGTCTAGCGGGAGGTGGCGAGCAGTACTTC	CASLAGGGEQYF
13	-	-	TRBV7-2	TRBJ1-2	TGTGCCAGCAGCTCAAGAACAGGGAGCGGCTACACCTTC	CASSSRTGSGYTF
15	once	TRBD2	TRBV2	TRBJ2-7	TGTGCCAGCAGTGAGTCCCTCGCGGGGGGGGTCGAGCAGTACTTC	CASSESLAGGVEQYF
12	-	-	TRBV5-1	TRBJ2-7	TGCGCCAGCAGCCCTAGGGGTTACGAGCAGTACTTC	CASSPRGYEQYF
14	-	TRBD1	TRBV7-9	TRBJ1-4	TGTGCCAGCAGCCCACAGGGGGCTAATGAAAAACTGTTTTTT	CASSPQGANEKLFF
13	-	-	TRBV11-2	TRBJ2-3	TGTGCCAGCAGCTTTCCAGGGACAGATACGCAGTATTTT	CASSFPGTDTQYF
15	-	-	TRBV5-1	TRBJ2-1	TGCGCCAGCAGCTCCGCCTATAGCTCCTACAATGAGCAGTTCTTC	CASSSAYSSYNEQFF
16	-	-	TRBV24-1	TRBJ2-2	TGTGCCACCAGTGATCCCGGCCACCGGGGGACCGGGGAGCTGTTTTTT	CATSDPGHRGTGELFF
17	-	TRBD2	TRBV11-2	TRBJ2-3	TGTGCCAGCAGCTTAGTCGGGTCAGCGGGGGGAATGGATACGCAGTATTTT	CASSLVGSAGGMDTQYF
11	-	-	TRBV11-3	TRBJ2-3	TGTGCCAGCAGCAGCCAAGATACGCAGTATTTT	CASSSQDTQYF
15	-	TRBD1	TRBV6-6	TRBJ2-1	TGTGCCAGCAGCACGCCTCGGACAGGGGTCAATGAGCAGTTCTTC	CASSTPRTGVNEQFF
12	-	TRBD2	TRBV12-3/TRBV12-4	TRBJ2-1	TGTGCCATCGGGAGGACTTACAATGAGCAGTTCTTC	CAIGRTYNEQFF
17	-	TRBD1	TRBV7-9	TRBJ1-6	TGTGCCAGCAGCCAGGGGACAGGGCGGTCAACCAATTCACCCCTCCACTTT	CASSQGTGRSTNSPLHF
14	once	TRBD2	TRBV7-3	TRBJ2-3	TGTGCCAGCAGCTTACCGGGAGGGCAGACTACGCAGTATTTT	CASSLPGGQTTQYF
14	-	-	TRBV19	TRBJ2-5	TGTGCCAGTAGTTCATCGACTAATCAAGAGACCCAGTACTTC	CASSSSTNQETQYF